This T cell receptor (beta chain) was captured in a study of T cell changes during pregnancy in multiple sclerosis. From germline, CDR1 is MNHEY and CDR2 SVGAGI. With 0 bases clipped from V and 3 bases from J, the junction kept 5 bases outside the gene matches. This CDR3 is 16 amino acids long. Assay used: immunoSEQ multiplex PCR; TCRdb lists only in-frame clones, some missing. The data contain about 67,000 clones, about nine tenths of them singletons. The source material was peripheral blood, sampled in the first trimester of pregnancy. This chain joins TRBV6-5 and TRBJ2-1; 7 nucleotides agree with TRBD2. This receptor was obtained from a female donor with multiple sclerosis, enrolled in a pregnancy study. CDR3 nucleotides: TGTGCCAGCAGTTACTCGGGAGGGCCGATCTACAATGAGCAGTTCTTC. Protein sequence: CASSYSGGPIYNEQFF.